Following are 13 T cell receptor beta chains from one sample sequenced in a study of blood T cell repertoires in COVID-19. Repertoires were generated with immunoSEQ multiplex PCR, while TCRdb's copy carries only in-frame clones and drops some. The profile shows about 110,000 clones, over 75% of them singletons. Sequences were obtained from peripheral blood. The receptors come from a woman of 80 years or more with acute or convalescent COVID-19.

The chain couples TRBV19 to TRBJ1-2; D remains unclear. In germline, CDR1 is LNHDA, CDR2 SQIVND (reference sequence). The CDR3 is 13 residues long. Trimming cost V 3 bases and J 3 bases, with 8 bases left between them. In DNA form, the CDR3 reads TGTGCCAGTAGTATTACGGTTGACTATGGCTACACCTTC. It codes for CASSITVDYGYTF.

V is TRBV7-9 and J is TRBJ1-1, with 10 positions matching TRBD1. The CDR3 has 17 amino acids. Germline V gene data show CDR1 as SEHNR and CDR2 as FQNEAQ (reference sequence). The V gene end was trimmed by 5 bases and the J gene end by 1 base; junction bases not matched to a gene: 10. The CDR3 DNA is TGTGCCAGCAGCCCCTTTTATGGGACAGGGGAGAACACTGAAGCTTTCTTT. It specifies CASSPFYGTGENTEAFF.

This clone was detected once. The same CDR3 arises from other DNA sequences in this sample as well. CDR3 in amino acids: CAWSRTGDQPQHF. As DNA, the CDR3 is TGTGCCTGGAGCCGTACCGGGGATCAGCCCCAGCATTTT. The V gene is TRBV30, the J gene TRBJ1-5; D gene uncertain. V lost 3 bases and J lost 5, with 11 bases in between. Germline V gene data show CDR1 as GTSNPN and CDR2 as SVGIG (reference sequence). CDR3 length equals 13 residues.

The chain couples TRBV3-1 (or the pseudogene TRBV3-2) to TRBJ1-2; the match to TRBD1 covers 8 bases. The V gene end was trimmed by 3 bases and the J gene end by 3 bases; junction bases not matched to a gene: 6. Germline V gives CDR1 LGHDT, CDR2 YNNKEL (reference sequence). The CDR3 has 15 residues. CDR3 region: CASSHWTGIDYGYTF. The CDR3 DNA reads as TGTGCCAGCAGCCATTGGACAGGGATCGACTATGGCTACACCTTC.

The V gene is TRBV20-1, the J gene TRBJ1-5; weak D call: TRBD1 (6 bases). The CDR3 spans 12 residues. The germline V gene has CDR1 DFQATT and CDR2 SNEGSKA (reference sequence). Trimming removed 3 bases at V and 5 bases at J, with 8 bases between. The CDR3: CSASAGDQPQHF. The CDR3 region has the DNA TGCAGTGCTAGTGCAGGGGATCAGCCCCAGCATTTT.

The J gene is TRBJ1-3, the V gene TRBV10-3; 7 bases line up with TRBD1. CDR3 length equals 16 residues. V shed 10 bases, J shed 4 bases, and the junction held 16 bases outside the gene matches. In germline, CDR1 is ENHRY, CDR2 SYGVKD. The CDR3 here is CATYTDRVLRGNTIYF. The CDR3 DNA reads as TGTGCCACCTACACAGACAGGGTCCTTAGAGGAAACACCATATATTTT.

V gene TRBV19 combines with J gene TRBJ2-7; D possibly corresponds to TRBD2 (5 bases). CDR3 length: 14 residues. Germline CDR1 LNHDA, CDR2 SQIVND (reference sequence). The V end was cut by 10 bases, the J end by 3 bases, with 19 bases between. CDR3 loop: CATQRQSGIYEQYF. CDR3 DNA sequence: TGTGCCACCCAACGCCAGTCCGGGATCTACGAGCAGTACTTC.

This clone occurred once. This rearrangement joins TRBV25-1 to TRBJ1-6, with D possibly being TRBD1 (6 bases). The V gene's germline CDR1 is MGHDK and CDR2 SYGVNS. The V end was cut by 5 bases, the J end by 9 bases, with 20 bases between. The CDR3 runs to 16 residues. The CDR3 bases are TGTGCCAGCAGTCCGGACTTGAGGGGGAACGGTTCACCCCTCCACTTT. Its translation: CASSPDLRGNGSPLHF.

The chain employs TRBV5-1 and TRBJ2-7; 8 nucleotides line up with TRBD1. Germline trimming cut 0 bases from V and 2 bases from J; bases unmatched to any gene: 4. The length of the CDR3 is 15 residues. Germline CDR1 and CDR2: SGHRS and YFSETQ. This CDR3 is CASSLEGQAPYEQYF. CDR3 in DNA: TGCGCCAGCAGCTTGGAGGGACAGGCACCCTACGAGCAGTACTTC.

This chain uses TRBV30 with TRBJ1-4; D may be TRBD1 (6 bases). The germline gives CDR1 GTSNPN, CDR2 SVGIG (reference sequence). V dropped 2 bases and J dropped 5 bases, with 9 bases sitting between them. CDR3 length: 13 amino acids. CDR3 bases: TGTGCCTGGAGTAAAGGGGGAAATGAAAAACTGTTTTTT. Encoded protein: CAWSKGGNEKLFF.

The rearrangement uses TRBV27 and TRBJ2-7; 8 bases match TRBD2. CDR1 MNHEY and CDR2 SMNVEV come from the germline V gene (reference sequence). The V segment lost 5 bases and the J segment 6 bases; nucleotides outside the gene matches: 6. CDR3 length: 13 residues. CDR3 nucleotides: TGTGCCAGCAGTACGCCGGGGGGGCTCGAGCAGTACTTC. It codes for CASSTPGGLEQYF.

This sequence joins TRBV7-2 and TRBJ1-1; D not certain. Germline CDR1 reads SGHTA; CDR2 reads FQGNSA. The CDR3 has 14 amino acids. V was cut by 4 bases and J by 5 bases, with 14 bases left in between. CDR3 sequence: CASSSSFSGTEAFF. DNA of the CDR3: TGTGCCAGCAGCTCCAGTTTTTCGGGGACTGAAGCTTTCTTT.

The chain is built from TRBV6-5 and TRBJ1-1; D gene ambiguous. The CDR3 sequence is 14 residues long. Per the germline V gene, CDR1 is MNHEY and CDR2 is SVGAGI. Trimming removed 7 bases from V and 2 bases from J, with 14 bases in between. The chain's CDR3 is CASTPREDNTEAFF. The CDR3 DNA reads TGTGCCAGCACCCCCCGGGAGGATAACACTGAAGCTTTCTTT.